Following are 25 T cell receptor beta chains from one sample sequenced in a study of CD8+CD57+ T cells in acquired aplastic anemia. CD8+CD57+ cell expansion had been shown by flow cytometry in patients chosen for sequencing. For CDR3 and TCR beta VDJ profiling, genomic DNA was the template used. Each CDR3 protein is one row after TCRdb ran MiXCR on the reads. This table has hundreds of thousands of distinct CDR3 sequences, around half appearing once. Sequenced input: sorted CD4+, CD8+, or CD8+CD57+ T cells (not recorded which) from PBMCs. The origin of the receptors is a human donor with aplastic anemia.

Many counts were recorded for this clonotype. This chain links TRBV6-5 with TRBJ1-4; the match to TRBD1 covers 8 bases. V lost 8 bases and J lost 8; bases outside the gene matches: 10. Germline V CDR1 and CDR2: MNHEY, SVGAGI. The CDR3 runs 14 residues. The DNA for the CDR3 is TGTGCCAGCCAGGACAGGGCCTTGGGGGAAAAACTGTTTTTT. Translation: CASQDRALGEKLFF.

The rearrangement joins TRBV20-1 to TRBJ1-2, with 11 bases aligning to TRBD1. CDR1 and CDR2 (germline): DFQATT, SNEGSKA (reference sequence). V was pared by 5 bases and J by 1 base, with 3 bases of the junction left unmatched. The CDR3 runs to 14 residues. CDR3 DNA: TGCAGTGCTGGGACAGGGGGTAATAACTATGGCTACACCTTC. Translation gives CSAGTGGNNYGYTF.

The chain carries TRBV5-1 and TRBJ1-6, with 8 bases that match TRBD1. Germline loops: CDR1 SGHRS, CDR2 YFSETQ. V trimming: 3 bases; J trimming: 7 bases; junction bases outside the gene matches: 6. The CDR3 covers 15 residues. The CDR3 nucleotides are TGCGCCAGCAGCTCAGGACAGGGAAAGAATTCACCCCTCCACTTT. Its protein is CASSSGQGKNSPLHF.

This clonotype came up many times. The chain links TRBV20-1 to TRBJ1-2; D ambiguous. Germline V gene sequence: CDR1 DFQATT, CDR2 SNEGSKA (reference sequence). The CDR3 sequence is 15 residues long. Trimming shortened V by 0 bases and J by 4 bases, and 15 bases separated the two germline ends. The CDR3 DNA is TGCAGTGCTAGAGATCGGGCCGGGGATGGCTATGGCTACACCTTC. As protein: CSARDRAGDGYGYTF.

The rearrangement uses TRBV9 and TRBJ2-7; 9 bases line up with TRBD1. The germline gives CDR1 SGDLS, CDR2 YYNGEE. After removal of 3 bases from V and 2 bases from J, the junction contained 9 bases not matched to a gene. This CDR3 has 16 residues. CDR3 residues: CASSAKQGAEAYEQYF. DNA for the CDR3: TGTGCCAGCAGCGCCAAACAGGGGGCTGAAGCCTACGAGCAGTACTTC.

A few counts support this clonotype. This sequence joins TRBV30 and TRBJ1-5, with D uncertain. The CDR3 spans 12 residues. Per the germline V gene, CDR1 is GTSNPN and CDR2 is SVGIG (reference sequence). V lost 0 bases and J 6 bases, leaving 6 bases between the germline ends. CDR3 sequence (DNA): TGTGCCTGGAGTGTATGGGGTCAGCCCCAGCATTTT. It encodes CAWSVWGQPQHF.

This clonotype was observed a handful of times. The chain links TRBV30 to TRBJ2-7; 11 bases align to TRBD1. The CDR3 sequence is 15 residues long. The V gene end was trimmed by 7 bases and the J gene end by 3 bases; junction bases not matched to a gene: 11. The germline V gene encodes CDR1 GTSNPN and CDR2 SVGIG (reference sequence). As DNA, the CDR3 is TGTGCCTCCTTTGGGGGGACAGGGGGAAACTACGAGCAGTACTTC. This encodes CASFGGTGGNYEQYF.

This clonotype was seen at least ten times. The V gene is TRBV7-6, the J gene TRBJ2-7; D is unclear. Germline loops: CDR1 SGHVS, CDR2 FNYEAQ. The V end was cut by 0 bases, the J end by 6 bases, with 15 bases between. The CDR3 is 15 amino acids. This CDR3 reads CASSLAETVASEQYF. CDR3 sequence (DNA): TGTGCCAGCAGCTTAGCAGAGACCGTAGCAAGCGAGCAGTACTTC.

The J gene is TRBJ1-1, the V gene TRBV7-2, with a weak D call TRBD1 (5 bases). V was trimmed by 8 bases and J by 3 bases, leaving 19 bases between them. The CDR3 loop spans 15 amino acids. Germline loops: CDR1 SGHTA, CDR2 FQGNSA. The CDR3 coding sequence is TGTGCCAGCCGATTGGGGGAGGGCATGTACACTGAAGCTTTCTTT. Its protein is CASRLGEGMYTEAFF.

Many counts were recorded for this clonotype. The rearrangement uses TRBV7-8 and TRBJ2-1, with 7 bases matching TRBD2. The CDR3 is made up of 15 amino acids. The germline gives CDR1 SGHVS, CDR2 FQNEAQ. J gave up 4 bases and V 1 base, and 4 bases lay outside the gene matches. The CDR3 DNA reads as TGTGCCAGCAGCTTAGGGCCAGCGGGATACAATGAGCAGTTCTTC. It translates to CASSLGPAGYNEQFF.

CDR3 region: CASSQVQGDSPLHF. The CDR3 DNA reads TGTGCCAGCAGCCAAGTACAGGGGGATTCACCCCTCCACTTT. This chain links TRBV4-2 with TRBJ1-6, with 8 bases matching TRBD1. Losses at the gene ends were 1 base for V and 8 bases for J; bases not matched to a gene: 1. This CDR3 region has 14 residues. CDR1 LGHNA and CDR2 YNFKEQ come from the germline V gene.

This clonotype was seen more than once but under ten times. This chain uses TRBV10-3 with TRBJ2-7; D gene ambiguous. This CDR3 comprises 14 residues. Trimming took 4 bases from V and 2 from J, leaving 12 bases between them. Per germline, CDR1 ENHRY and CDR2 SYGVKD. Here the CDR3 DNA reads TGTGCCATCAGTGCGCAGGAGTCCCCCTACGAGCAGTACTTC. This translates into CAISAQESPYEQYF.

This sequence joins TRBV11-3 and TRBJ2-3; 14 bases are shared with TRBD2. V dropped 5 bases and J dropped 3; count of bases not matched to a gene: 7. CDR3 length: 17 amino acids. Germline V gene lookup returns CDR1 SGHNT and CDR2 YENEEA. CDR3 amino acids: CASSGTSGGRLTDTQYF. The DNA of the CDR3 is TGTGCCAGCAGCGGGACTAGCGGGGGCCGCTTGACAGATACGCAGTATTTT.

About this clonotype itself: The conserved phenylalanine or tryptophan normally closing the CDR3 is absent here, so this likely arose from a read error. The CDR3 loop is CASSHRSGIYNSPLHS. CDR3 sequence (DNA): TGTGCCAGCAGCCACAGATCAGGGATCTATAATTCACCCCTCCACTCT. The rearrangement uses TRBV11-2 and TRBJ1-6, with D possibly matching TRBD1 (5 bases). This CDR3 spans 16 amino acids. Germline CDR1 reads SGHAT; CDR2 reads FQNNGV. The V end lost 5 bases, the J end lost 3 bases, and 14 bases lay between the germline ends.

This clonotype was seen a handful of times. The chain links TRBV30 to TRBJ1-1, with 9 bases aligning to TRBD1. CDR1 is GTSNPN, CDR2 SVGIG, per germline (reference sequence). This CDR3 is built from 15 residues. The trim removed 0 bases at V and 10 bases at J, leaving 12 bases unmatched. CDR3 loop: CAWSVWPGQGGLAFF. In DNA form, the CDR3 reads TGTGCCTGGAGTGTATGGCCGGGACAGGGAGGGTTAGCTTTCTTT.

V is TRBV25-1 and J is TRBJ2-1; D gene ambiguous. CDR3 size: 16 residues. Germline V gene lookup returns CDR1 MGHDK and CDR2 SYGVNS. The V gene lost 7 bases and the J gene lost 6 bases, with 22 bases spanning the gap. As DNA, the CDR3 is TGTGCCAGCACTGGTGACGCGCTCTATTTGACCAATGAGCAGTTCTTC. Its protein is CASTGDALYLTNEQFF.

This clonotype appeared many times. The CDR3 nucleotides read TGTGCCAGCAGTGGGGGGGGGGGTTACGAGCAGTACTTC. It codes for CASSGGGGYEQYF. The V and J genes are TRBV7-6 and TRBJ2-7, with 7 bases that match TRBD2. Trimming removed 6 bases from V and 4 bases from J; junction bases left unmatched: 6. The CDR3 spans 13 residues. Germline V gene lookup returns CDR1 SGHVS and CDR2 FNYEAQ.

V gene TRBV5-8 combines with J gene TRBJ1-6, with D perhaps matching TRBD1 (5 bases). This CDR3 spans 14 amino acids. Germline-derived CDR1 and CDR2 are SGHTS and YDEGEE. V dropped 4 bases and J dropped 9 bases, with 14 bases sitting between them. CDR3 nucleotides: TGTGCCAGCAGCCCCCTAGGGGAGGGTTCACCCCTCCACTTT. Translated: CASSPLGEGSPLHF.

This clonotype was detected only a few times. This chain connects TRBV20-1 to TRBJ1-1; 8 bases are shared with TRBD1. The CDR3 is 12 residues long. Trimming cost V 5 bases and J 6 bases; bases outside gene matches: 5. Germline CDR1 DFQATT, CDR2 SNEGSKA (reference sequence). CDR3: CSAWTGWSEAFF. The CDR3 DNA is TGCAGTGCTTGGACAGGGTGGTCTGAAGCTTTCTTT.

This clonotype was detected many times. The rearrangement uses TRBV20-1 and TRBJ2-3; 8 bases agree with TRBD2. V lost 2 bases and J lost 0; bases outside the gene matches: 4. The CDR3 extends over 15 amino acids. The germline CDR1 and CDR2 sequences are DFQATT and SNEGSKA (reference sequence). The CDR3 reads CSARYSGGSTDTQYF. In DNA, the CDR3 is TGCAGTGCTAGATACAGCGGGGGTAGCACAGATACGCAGTATTTT.

This clonotype was detected many times. The chain's CDR3 is CASSLADLAGGSLTVQFF. The CDR3 nucleotides read TGTGCCAGCAGCTTAGCGGACCTAGCGGGGGGGTCCCTTACTGTGCAGTTCTTC. The chain combines TRBV7-9 with TRBJ2-1; 12 nucleotides align to TRBD2. Germline V gene data show CDR1 as SEHNR and CDR2 as FQNEAQ (reference sequence). The CDR3 length is 18 residues. The V gene end was trimmed by 0 bases and the J gene end by 12 bases; junction bases not matched to a gene: 15.

This clonotype was found once. The chain joins TRBV6-1 to TRBJ2-6; no clear D. CDR1 MNHNS and CDR2 SASEGT come from the germline V gene. V shed 6 bases and J shed 1 base, with 7 bases lying between them. The CDR3 runs 14 residues. The CDR3 nucleotides are TGTGCCAGCAGCGGAATATCTGGGGCCAACGTCCTGACTTTC. It translates to CASSGISGANVLTF.

Regarding this clonotype: A read error may produce the germline difference seen at one junction end. The rearrangement joins TRBV15 to TRBJ1-6; D is ambiguous. This CDR3 has 11 amino acids. The germline V gene has CDR1 LNHNV and CDR2 YYDKDF (reference sequence). CDR3 sequence: CGTRRRNPLHF. The CDR3 DNA sequence: TGTGGCACCAGGAGACGGAACCCCCTCCACTTT.

The sample holds many counts of this clonotype. The V and J genes are TRBV9 and TRBJ1-2; D gene uncertain. The germline V gene encodes CDR1 SGDLS and CDR2 YYNGEE. The length of the CDR3 is 14 residues. The V gene lost 4 bases and the J gene lost 2 bases, with 12 bases spanning the gap. The CDR3 bases are TGTGCCAGCAGCCCACTCCGACCAAACTATGGCTACACCTTC. This translates into CASSPLRPNYGYTF.

This clonotype showed up many times. The J gene is TRBJ2-2, the V gene TRBV4-1, with D uncertain. The CDR3 has 11 amino acids. V lost 5 bases and J lost 7, with 5 bases in between. CDR1 and CDR2 (germline): MGHRA, YSYEKL. CDR3 residues: CASSARGELFF. CDR3 in DNA: TGCGCCAGCAGCGCCCGCGGGGAGCTGTTTTTT.